The following is a T cell receptor (beta chain) sequence with its context. What it recognizes is unknown. A read error may account for a junction end that differs from germline. Primers included in the PCR were 60 Vbeta and 13 Jbeta primers. Repertoires were generated with immunoSEQ multiplex PCR, while TCRdb's copy carries only in-frame clones and drops some. In the table there are more than 90,000 clones, around 74% of which are singletons. The CDR3 contains 15 residues. Germline assignment: CDR1 SEHNR and CDR2 FQNEAQ (reference sequence). The sample comes from a study of cytomegalovirus exposure and HLA in healthy donors. General study points: In a later analysis, compared with equally common non-associated chains, HLA-associated beta chains were more expanded. As a later analysis showed, several of the most significant clusters appeared to be linked to common viral pathogens.

The chain couples TRBV7-9 to TRBJ2-3; D might be TRBD2 (6 bases). This receptor was taken from a man in his forties in good health and CMV-seropositive. The sequencing sample was made of PBMCs. The CDR3 DNA reads as TGTTCCAGCAGCTTACCGGGACTCACCACAGATACGCAGTATTTT. The encoded protein is CSSSLPGLTTDTQYF. Looking up the rest from reference TRBV7-9 and TRBJ2-3 gives the full variable domain: DTGVSQNPRHKITKRGQNVTFRCDPISEHNRLYWYRQTLGQGPEFLTYFQNEAQLEKSRLLSDRFSAERPKGSFSTLEIQRTEQGDSAMYLCSSSLPGLTTDTQYFGPGTRLTVL.